Shown below are 18 T cell receptor beta chains from a single sample sequenced in a study of CXCR3-negative and CXCR3-positive naive CD8 T cells. Through 5' RACE with UMI labels, the TRB cDNA libraries were prepared. TCRdb derives one entry per CDR3 protein from the 5' RACE reads, leaving out DNA. The table for this sample gives 8,000 to 10,000 distinct CDR3 sequences. The sequenced sample consisted of naive CXCR3- CD8+ T cells from blood. Subset given: CD45RO-CCR7+CD27+CD95- naive CD8+ T cells lacking CXCR3 (TNR3-). These receptors were obtained from a human donor in good health. Some clones in this sample may be carry-over from other donors' samples.

The V gene is TRBV7-9, the J gene TRBJ1-2; the D call of TRBD1 rests on TCRdb alone, since no DNA is present to check it. The germline gives CDR1 SEHNR, CDR2 FQNEAQ (reference sequence). CDR3 length: 15 amino acids. The CDR3 here is CASSLGQGGDYGYTF.

The rearrangement joins TRBV6-6 to TRBJ1-1. The CDR3 has 14 residues. The germline V gene encodes CDR1 MNHNY and CDR2 SVGAGI (reference sequence). CDR3 loop: CASSLKSPGTEAFF.

Here the CDR3 reads CSVTLGTKIYNEQFF. This chain uses TRBV29-1 with TRBJ2-1; TCRdb returns TRBD1, unconfirmable since there is no DNA. The CDR3 is made up of 15 amino acids. Germline V gene sequence: CDR1 SQVTM, CDR2 ANQGSEA.

This clonotype is classed as medium-sized by frequency. The rearrangement uses TRBV9 and TRBJ1-2. This CDR3 has 13 residues. CDR1 and CDR2 from the germline V gene are SGDLS and YYNGEE. The CDR3 spells CASSVGIPYGYTF.

V and J are TRBV29-1 and TRBJ2-1; checking the TCRdb D call of TRBD1 is not possible without DNA. CDR1 SQVTM and CDR2 ANQGSEA come from the germline V gene. The CDR3 is made up of 13 amino acids. The CDR3 region is CSVVRQGDGEQFF.

This rearrangement joins TRBV19 to TRBJ2-2; TCRdb's assignment of TRBD2 cannot be checked, as there is no DNA. The CDR3 loop spans 16 amino acids. CDR1 and CDR2 from the germline V gene are LNHDA and SQIVND (reference sequence). The CDR3 is CAAALAGPANTGELFF.

This clonotype is identified as medium-sized from frequency. The rearrangement links TRBV9 to TRBJ1-1. The CDR3 sequence is 15 residues long. Germline V gives CDR1 SGDLS, CDR2 YYNGEE. CDR3 region: CASSVSPGLNTEAFF.

Frequency places this clonotype as medium-sized. The chain joins TRBV29-1 to TRBJ1-2. CDR1 is SQVTM, CDR2 ANQGSEA, per germline. The CDR3 consists of 14 residues. The CDR3 spells CSVEDDNSYYGYTF.

This chain uses TRBV4-1 with TRBJ1-3. Germline CDR1 MGHRA, CDR2 YSYEKL. The CDR3 consists of 13 residues. The CDR3 spells CASSDPTGNTIYF.

Its frequency marks this clonotype as medium-sized. The chain has TRBV3-1 and TRBJ2-1. Germline V CDR1 and CDR2: LGHDT, YNNKEL (reference sequence). The CDR3 has 15 residues. CDR3: CASSQSGSSYNEQFF.

The V call is TRBV4-2, the J call TRBJ2-7; with no DNA, the TCRdb D assignment of TRBD2 cannot be verified. Germline V lookup: CDR1 LGHNA, CDR2 YNFKEQ. This CDR3 contains 17 residues. CDR3 amino acids: CASSQVPTSRVSYEQYF.

The chain joins TRBV20-1 to TRBJ2-7. This CDR3 contains 13 residues. CDR1 is DFQATT, CDR2 SNEGSKA, per germline (reference sequence). The CDR3: CSATTAVSYEQYF.

The CDR3 here is CASSLDGQGWTEAFF. The genes are TRBV5-5 and TRBJ1-1; the TCRdb call, TRBD1, lacks DNA for checking. This CDR3 region has 15 residues. CDR1 is SGHKS, CDR2 YYEKEE, per germline (reference sequence).

This chain links TRBV29-1 with TRBJ2-1. CDR1 SQVTM and CDR2 ANQGSEA come from the germline V gene. This CDR3 has 14 residues. CDR3 residues: CSVLGIYPHNEQFF.

Here the CDR3 reads CASSSDREFDNEQFF. The chain employs TRBV7-9 and TRBJ2-1; TCRdb's D call of TRBD1 is untestable without DNA. The germline CDR1 and CDR2 sequences are SEHNR and FQNEAQ (reference sequence). This CDR3 is built from 15 residues.

The V and J genes are TRBV6-4 and TRBJ2-1; TCRdb's D call of TRBD2 is untestable without DNA. The CDR3 contains 15 residues. Germline V gene sequence: CDR1 MRHNA, CDR2 SNTAGT. The CDR3 protein is CASSDGLAPYNEQFF.

The J gene is TRBJ1-2, the V gene TRBV7-9. There are 16 residues in the CDR3. Germline CDR1 reads SEHNR; CDR2 reads FQNEAQ (reference sequence). The CDR3 loop reads CASSTPEWEPLYGYTF. The whole variable domain, filled in from reference TRBV7-9 and TRBJ1-2, reads DTGVSQNPRHKITKRGQNVTFRCDPISEHNRLYWYRQTLGQGPEFLTYFQNEAQLEKSRLLSDRFSAERPKGSFSTLEIQRTEQGDSAMYLCASSTPEWEPLYGYTFGSGTRLTVV.

The chain recombines TRBV9 with TRBJ2-1. The CDR3 sequence is 11 residues long. Germline values: CDR1 SGDLS, CDR2 YYNGEE. The CDR3 loop is CASSVDNEQFF.